This T cell receptor (beta chain) was obtained from a study of blood T cell repertoires in COVID-19. At the level of the study: PBMCs, B-cell-depleted T cells, or T cells were the source of the cDNA or gDNA that made up the material.

Germline CDR1 reads LNHNV; CDR2 reads YYDKDF (reference sequence). This CDR3 has 17 residues. V lost 5 bases and J lost 1; bases outside the gene matches: 10. TCRdb's table, derived via immunoSEQ multiplex PCR, lists solely in-frame clones and lacks some. The data contain about 160,000 clones, 65% to 85% of them singletons. Material for sequencing was peripheral blood. The chain carries TRBV15 and TRBJ1-5, with 8 positions matching TRBD1. The receptor was derived from a man aged 60 to 69 with active or convalescent COVID-19. CDR3 nucleotide sequence: TGTGCCACCAGCCAGATCCGGGACAGGTGGAGCAATCAGCCCCAGCATTTT. Translating it yields CATSQIRDRWSNQPQHF.